This is a list of T cell receptor beta chains from one sample in a study of T cells after yellow fever vaccination. TCRdb reprocessed the 5' RACE reads with MiXCR, giving one entry per CDR3 protein. Of 500,000 to 700,000 distinct CDR3 sequences in the sample, 15% to 20% were seen once. Source: PBMCs, taken 15 days after the yellow fever booster vaccination. The receptors come from a man aged 25-45 years who received the YFV17D yellow fever vaccine. Both conserved end residues are part of each CDR3. Size tells how often a clone was seen (once, few, many) or the class of an expanded clone, and some rows leave it out.

V gene,clone size,J gene,CDR3 protein
TRBV7-2,few,TRBJ1-5,CASSLDGVGPPQHF
TRBV4-2,few,TRBJ2-1,CASSPLGGQRTSYNEQFF
TRBV7-2,few,TRBJ1-1,CASSLGFGGTEAFF
TRBV5-1,.,TRBJ2-1,CASSNYNSYNEQFF
TRBV7-3,.,TRBJ2-1,CASSLTPVAGGPVMSYNEQFF
TRBV20-1,.,TRBJ2-3,CSAQWLAGTADTQYF
TRBV2,.,TRBJ2-3,CASSAPLGAGAGDTQYF
TRBV11-3,.,TRBJ2-1,CASSSQSHSYNEQFF
TRBV20-1,few,TRBJ2-3,CSARESRTNTDTQYF
TRBV25-1,many,TRBJ2-7,CASGFFYEQYF
TRBV12-3/TRBV12-4,few,TRBJ2-5,CARREDRGPETQYF
TRBV29-1,few,TRBJ2-2,CSVELQENTGELFF
TRBV6-1,few,TRBJ2-7,CASRNSGRTTYEQYF
TRBV19,few,TRBJ2-1,CASSKFGGGSYNEQFF
TRBV20-1,few,TRBJ2-3,CSARDQGQGINTQYF
TRBV3-1,few,TRBJ2-1,CASRARQGLFNEQFF
TRBV7-9,.,TRBJ2-2,CASSLGTLTGELFF
TRBV20-1,.,TRBJ2-7,CSAHRVGTGEGEQYF
TRBV12-3/TRBV12-4,.,TRBJ2-6,CASAGSSGANVLTF
TRBV7-9,few,TRBJ2-7,CASSPHWDEQYF